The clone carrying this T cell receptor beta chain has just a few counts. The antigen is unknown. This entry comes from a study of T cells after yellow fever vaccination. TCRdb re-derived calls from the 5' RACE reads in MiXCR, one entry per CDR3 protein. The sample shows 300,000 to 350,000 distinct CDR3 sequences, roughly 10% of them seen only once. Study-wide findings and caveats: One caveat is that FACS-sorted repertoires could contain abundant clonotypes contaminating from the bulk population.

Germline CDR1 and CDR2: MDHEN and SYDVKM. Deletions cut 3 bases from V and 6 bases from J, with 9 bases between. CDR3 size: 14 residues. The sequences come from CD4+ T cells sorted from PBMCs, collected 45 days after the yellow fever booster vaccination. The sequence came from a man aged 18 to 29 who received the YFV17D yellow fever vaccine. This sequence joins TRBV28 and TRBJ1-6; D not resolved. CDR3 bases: TGTGCCAGCAGTTTCGCAGTAACTAATTCACCCCTCCACTTT. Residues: CASSFAVTNSPLHF. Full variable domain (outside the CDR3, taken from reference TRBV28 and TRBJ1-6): DVKVTQSSRYLVKRTGEKVFLECVQDMDHENMFWYRQDPGLGLRLIYFSYDVKMKEKGDIPEGYSVSREKKERFSLILESASTNQTSMYLCASSFAVTNSPLHFGNGTRLTVT.